This T cell receptor (beta chain) was sequenced during a study of cytomegalovirus exposure and HLA in healthy donors. PCR was performed using 60 Vbeta and 13 Jbeta primers. Clones were read by immunoSEQ multiplex PCR, and TCRdb kept only the in-frame ones, dropping some. Counted here are fewer than 85,000 clones, 60% to 85% occurring once; the ten biggest clones make up less than 6%. Each donor's status was that of a healthy bone marrow donor. Sample: PBMCs. The TCR sequence derives from a male donor in good health and CMV-seropositive.

The CDR3 spells CSVSSYFTEAFF. The CDR3 DNA reads TGCAGCGTCTCGTCGTATTTCACTGAAGCTTTCTTT. V usage is TRBV29-1 and J usage is TRBJ1-1; D call uncertain. CDR3 length: 12 amino acids. CDR1 SQVTM and CDR2 ANQGSEA come from the germline V gene. Between the trimmed V and J ends, which lost 6 bases and 4 bases, there was a span of 12 bases.